What follows describes a single T cell receptor (beta chain). Its antigen remains unknown. Running of the v3.0 immunoSEQ assay took place at survey level. TCRdb's table, derived via immunoSEQ multiplex PCR, lists solely in-frame clones and lacks some. The data hold about 20,000 clones, with roughly 80% observed a single time. The sample belongs to a study of long-term antiretroviral therapy in people with HIV. General observations from the study: The data indicate that diversity increased after ART but remained below transplant donor controls.

V lost 4 bases and J lost 5, with 11 bases in between. The germline V gene encodes CDR1 MNHEY and CDR2 SVGAGI. CDR3 length: 14 amino acids. Cryopreserved PBMC samples of roughly 0.9-10 million cells were used for DNA extraction. The chain has TRBV6-5 and TRBJ1-4; D ambiguous. The sequencing here drew on unsorted PBMCs, taken 0.6 years after starting antiretroviral therapy. The sequence was obtained from a woman aged 18-29 years with HIV. The CDR3 is CASSWGRSNEKLFF. The CDR3 bases are TGTGCCAGCAGTTGGGGAAGGAGCAATGAAAAACTGTTTTTT.